This entry features one T cell receptor beta chain sequence. V lost 5 bases to trimming and J lost 0 bases; unmatched junction nucleotides: 7. The CDR3 loop spans 16 amino acids. The germline V gene encodes CDR1 SGHKS and CDR2 YYEKEE (reference sequence). Primers for the PCR totalled 60 Vbeta and 13 Jbeta. Produced via immunoSEQ multiplex PCR; TCRdb's table is partial and in-frame only. The table lists 120,000 or so clones, less than 85% of them singletons. This sample was taken from a study of cytomegalovirus exposure and HLA in healthy donors. The chain joins TRBV5-5 to TRBJ2-2, with 7 bases lining up with TRBD1. The sample taken for sequencing was PBMCs. The origin of this receptor is a man over 45 in good health and CMV-seropositive. Here the CDR3 DNA reads TGTGCCAGCAGTTCGCCGGGACAGTCGAACACCGGGGAGCTGTTTTTT. Translating it yields CASSSPGQSNTGELFF.